One and the same sample provided the 9 T cell receptor beta chains below, sequenced in a study of CD8 T cells in Susac syndrome. RNA was extracted with the RNeasy kit, and a quantity of roughly 0.5 to 1 ug was reverse transcribed using random hexamers. TCRdb independently ran MiXCR on the immunoSEQ multiplex PCR reads; one entry per CDR3 protein. The table shows about 200,000 distinct CDR3 sequences, with 95% occurring only once. The material sequenced was CD4+ T cells from PBMCs. These receptors all come from a human donor with multiple sclerosis.

The V gene is TRBV29-1, the J gene TRBJ1-2; 8 positions match TRBD1. V dropped 4 bases and J dropped 7; count of bases not matched to a gene: 8. Germline CDR1 and CDR2: SQVTM and ANQGSEA. The CDR3 covers 13 residues. CDR3 residues: CSVGPGGASGYTF. The CDR3 nucleotides are TGCAGCGTTGGACCAGGGGGCGCTTCTGGCTACACCTTC.

The chain joins TRBV7-9 to TRBJ2-7; D call uncertain. This CDR3 has 13 amino acids. V was shortened by 1 base and J by 4 bases, with 8 bases between the two germline ends. Per the germline V gene, CDR1 is SEHNR and CDR2 is FQNEAQ (reference sequence). The CDR3 is CASSLDQAYEQYF. In nucleotides, the CDR3 is TGTGCCAGCAGCTTAGATCAGGCATACGAGCAGTACTTC.

J is TRBJ2-2 and V is TRBV7-9; tentative D call: TRBD1 (5 bases). V was clipped by 3 bases and J by 5 bases, with 7 bases between them. This CDR3 is 13 amino acids long. Germline V gene data show CDR1 as SEHNR and CDR2 as FQNEAQ (reference sequence). Here the CDR3 DNA reads TGTGCCAGCAGCTTCGACAGAACCGGGGAGCTGTTTTTT. Translating gives CASSFDRTGELFF. The full variable domain, completed using reference TRBV7-9 and TRBJ2-2, is DTGVSQNPRHKITKRGQNVTFRCDPISEHNRLYWYRQTLGQGPEFLTYFQNEAQLEKSRLLSDRFSAERPKGSFSTLEIQRTEQGDSAMYLCASSFDRTGELFFGEGSRLTVL.

CDR3 in amino acids: CSVEEGPSRGYTF. Here the CDR3 DNA reads TGCAGCGTTGAAGAGGGGCCCAGCAGGGGCTACACCTTC. The gene calls are TRBV29-1 and TRBJ1-2; possible D gene TRBD1, 5 bases. Trimming took 0 bases from V and 8 from J, leaving 13 bases between them. The length of the CDR3 is 13 residues. Germline V gene data show CDR1 as SQVTM and CDR2 as ANQGSEA.

The V and J genes are TRBV6-5 and TRBJ2-7, with TRBD1 matching 8 bases. The germline gives CDR1 MNHEY, CDR2 SVGAGI. V trimming: 7 bases; J trimming: 3 bases; junction bases outside the gene matches: 8. This CDR3 comprises 14 residues. CDR3 loop: CASTDRAFNYEQYV. For the CDR3, the DNA is TGTGCCAGCACGGACAGGGCCTTTAACTACGAGCAGTACGTC.

This clonotype was detected once. The chain is built from TRBV20-1 and TRBJ2-1; D assignment may be TRBD1 or TRBD2 (7 bases each). Germline V gene lookup returns CDR1 DFQATT and CDR2 SNEGSKA (reference sequence). V dropped 3 bases and J dropped 5 bases, with 14 bases sitting between them. The CDR3 is 14 amino acids. CDR3 residues: CSARKQGGDNEQFF. CDR3 bases: TGCAGTGCTAGGAAGCAGGGGGGGGACAATGAGCAGTTCTTC.

V usage is TRBV7-9 and J usage is TRBJ1-1; D is perhaps TRBD1 (6 bases). Trimming took off 5 bases at V and 1 base at J, with 14 bases between the two ends. The germline V gene has CDR1 SEHNR and CDR2 FQNEAQ (reference sequence). The CDR3 spans 15 residues. DNA of the CDR3: TGTGCCAGCAGCGCCACTGGACAGAGGAACACTGAAGCTTTCTTT. Translated: CASSATGQRNTEAFF.

V gene TRBV20-1 combines with J gene TRBJ1-1; 7 nucleotides line up with TRBD1. The CDR3 contains 15 residues. Germline V lookup: CDR1 DFQATT, CDR2 SNEGSKA (reference sequence). The J segment lost 0 bases and the V segment lost 4 bases, leaving 8 bases of the junction unmatched. The CDR3 is CSAKSPGQLNTEAFF. The DNA for the CDR3 is TGCAGTGCTAAGAGCCCGGGACAGTTGAACACTGAAGCTTTCTTT.

The V and J genes are TRBV3-1 and TRBJ2-1; D possibly matches TRBD1 or TRBD2 (5 bases each). Germline V gene sequence: CDR1 LGHDT, CDR2 YNNKEL (reference sequence). This CDR3 has 13 amino acids. The V and J ends lost 5 bases and 3 bases respectively, with 8 bases between them. The CDR3 nucleotides are TGTGCCAGCAGCGGGGACGGCTACAATGAGCAGTTCTTC. Translation: CASSGDGYNEQFF.